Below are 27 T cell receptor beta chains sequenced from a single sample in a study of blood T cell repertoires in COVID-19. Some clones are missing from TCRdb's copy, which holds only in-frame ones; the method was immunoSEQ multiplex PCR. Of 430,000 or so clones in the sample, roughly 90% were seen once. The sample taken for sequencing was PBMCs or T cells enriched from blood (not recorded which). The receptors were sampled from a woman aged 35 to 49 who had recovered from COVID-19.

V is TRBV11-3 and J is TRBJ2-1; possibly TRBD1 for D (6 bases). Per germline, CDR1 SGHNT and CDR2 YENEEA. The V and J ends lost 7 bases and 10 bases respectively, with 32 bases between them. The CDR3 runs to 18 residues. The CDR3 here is CASTTLTSEIAYGGEQFF. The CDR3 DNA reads TGTGCCAGCACCACTCTCACCTCGGAGATAGCTTATGGGGGCGAGCAGTTCTTC.

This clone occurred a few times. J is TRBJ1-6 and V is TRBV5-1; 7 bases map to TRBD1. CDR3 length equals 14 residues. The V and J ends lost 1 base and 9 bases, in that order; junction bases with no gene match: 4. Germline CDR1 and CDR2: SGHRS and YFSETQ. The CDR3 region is CASSLTGVISPLHF. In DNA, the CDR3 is TGCGCCAGCAGCTTGACAGGGGTCATTTCACCCCTCCACTTT.

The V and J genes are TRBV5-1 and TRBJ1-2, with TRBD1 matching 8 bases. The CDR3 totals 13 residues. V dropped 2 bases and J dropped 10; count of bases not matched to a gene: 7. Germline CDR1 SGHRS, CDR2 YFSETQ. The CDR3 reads CASSFGQGRDYTF. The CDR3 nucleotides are TGCGCCAGCAGCTTCGGACAGGGACGGGACTACACCTTC.

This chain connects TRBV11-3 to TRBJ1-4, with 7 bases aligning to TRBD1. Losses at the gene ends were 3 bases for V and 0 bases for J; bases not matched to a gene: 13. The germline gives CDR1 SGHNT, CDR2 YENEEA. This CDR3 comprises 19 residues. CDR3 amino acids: CASSFHLTQGEATNEKLFF. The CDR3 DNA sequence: TGTGCCAGCAGCTTCCACCTCACGCAGGGGGAGGCAACTAATGAAAAACTGTTTTTT.

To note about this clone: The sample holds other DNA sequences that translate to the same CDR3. The CDR3 nucleotides read TGTGCCAGCTCGCGACAGGGGAGCAATCAGCCCCAGCATTTT. As protein: CASSRQGSNQPQHF. V gene TRBV18 combines with J gene TRBJ1-5; 8 bases agree with TRBD1. J gave up 1 base and V 6 bases, and 2 bases lay outside the gene matches. This CDR3 region has 14 residues. The germline CDR1 and CDR2 sequences are KGHSH and LQKENI.

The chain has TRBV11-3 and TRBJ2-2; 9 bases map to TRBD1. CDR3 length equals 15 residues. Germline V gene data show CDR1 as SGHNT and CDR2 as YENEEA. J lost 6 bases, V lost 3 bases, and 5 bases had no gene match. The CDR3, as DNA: TGTGCCAGCAGCTTTACAGGGGGCAGCGCCGGGGAGCTGTTTTTT. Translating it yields CASSFTGGSAGELFF.

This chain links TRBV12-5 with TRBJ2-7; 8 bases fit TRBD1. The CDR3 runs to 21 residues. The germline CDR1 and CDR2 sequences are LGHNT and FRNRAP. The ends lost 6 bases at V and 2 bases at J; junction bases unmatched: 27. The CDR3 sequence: CASGEPKRQGTRGPFTYEQYF. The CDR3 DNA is TGTGCTAGTGGCGAACCCAAAAGACAGGGGACGAGAGGCCCCTTCACCTACGAGCAGTACTTC.

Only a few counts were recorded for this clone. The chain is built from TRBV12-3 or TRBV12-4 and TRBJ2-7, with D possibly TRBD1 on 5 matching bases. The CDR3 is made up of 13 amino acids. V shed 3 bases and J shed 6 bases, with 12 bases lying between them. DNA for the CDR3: TGTGCCAGCAGTTTTGGGGCGGATTCCGAGCAGTACTTC. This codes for CASSFGADSEQYF.

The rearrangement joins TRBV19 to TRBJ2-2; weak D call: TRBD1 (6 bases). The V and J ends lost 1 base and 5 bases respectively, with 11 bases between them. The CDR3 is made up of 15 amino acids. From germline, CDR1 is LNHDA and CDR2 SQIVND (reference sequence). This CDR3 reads CASSIAGASTGELFF. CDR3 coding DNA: TGTGCCAGTAGTATAGCAGGGGCAAGTACCGGGGAGCTGTTTTTT.

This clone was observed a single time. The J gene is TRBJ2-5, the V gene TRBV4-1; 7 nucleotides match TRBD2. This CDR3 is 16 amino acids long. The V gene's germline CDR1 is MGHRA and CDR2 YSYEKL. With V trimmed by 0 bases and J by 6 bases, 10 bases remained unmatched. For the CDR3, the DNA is TGCGCCAGCAGCCAAGATATGCTCGCGGGAGTGAAGACCCAGTACTTC. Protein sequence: CASSQDMLAGVKTQYF.

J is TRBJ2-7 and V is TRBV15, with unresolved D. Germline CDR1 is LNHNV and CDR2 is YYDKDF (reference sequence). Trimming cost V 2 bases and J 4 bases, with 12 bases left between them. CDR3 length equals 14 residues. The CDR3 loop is CATSRPARFYEQYF. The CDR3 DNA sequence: TGTGCCACCAGCAGACCCGCGCGGTTTTACGAGCAGTACTTC.

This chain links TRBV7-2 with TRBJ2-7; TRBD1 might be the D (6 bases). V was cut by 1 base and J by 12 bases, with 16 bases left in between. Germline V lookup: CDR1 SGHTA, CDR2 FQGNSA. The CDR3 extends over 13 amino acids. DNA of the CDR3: TGTGCCAGCAGCTTAGAATTATCGGACAGCTCGTACTTC. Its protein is CASSLELSDSSYF.

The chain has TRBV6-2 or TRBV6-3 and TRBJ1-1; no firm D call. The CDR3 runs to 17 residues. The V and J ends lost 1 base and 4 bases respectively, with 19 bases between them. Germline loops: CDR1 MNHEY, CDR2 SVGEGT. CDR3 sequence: CASSYFDEVVSPTEAFF. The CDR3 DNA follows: TGTGCCAGCAGTTACTTCGACGAGGTAGTATCTCCCACTGAAGCTTTCTTT.

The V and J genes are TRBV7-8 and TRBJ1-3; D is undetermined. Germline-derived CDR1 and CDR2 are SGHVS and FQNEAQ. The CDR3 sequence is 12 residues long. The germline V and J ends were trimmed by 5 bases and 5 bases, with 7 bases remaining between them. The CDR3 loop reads CASSPSRNTIYF. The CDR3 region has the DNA TGTGCCAGCAGCCCATCCAGAAACACCATATATTTT.

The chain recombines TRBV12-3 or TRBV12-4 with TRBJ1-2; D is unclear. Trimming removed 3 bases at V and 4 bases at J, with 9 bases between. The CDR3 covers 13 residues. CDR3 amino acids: CASSFRLSYGYTF. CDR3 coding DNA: TGTGCCAGCAGTTTTCGGTTATCCTATGGCTACACCTTC.

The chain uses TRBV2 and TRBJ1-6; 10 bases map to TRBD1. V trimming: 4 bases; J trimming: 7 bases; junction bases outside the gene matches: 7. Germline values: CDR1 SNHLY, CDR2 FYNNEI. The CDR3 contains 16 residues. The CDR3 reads CASSAETGGRNSPLHF. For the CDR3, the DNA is TGTGCCAGCAGTGCAGAGACAGGGGGCAGGAATTCACCCCTCCACTTT.

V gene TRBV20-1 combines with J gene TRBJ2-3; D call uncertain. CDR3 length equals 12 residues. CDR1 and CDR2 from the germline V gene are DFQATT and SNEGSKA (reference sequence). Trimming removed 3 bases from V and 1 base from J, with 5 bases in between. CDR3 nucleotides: TGCAGTGCTAGTACAGGCACAGATACGCAGTATTTT. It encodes CSASTGTDTQYF.

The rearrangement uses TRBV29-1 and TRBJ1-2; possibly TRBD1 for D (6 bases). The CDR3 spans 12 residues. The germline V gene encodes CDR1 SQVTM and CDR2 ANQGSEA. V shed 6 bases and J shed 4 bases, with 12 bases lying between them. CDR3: CSVKTGGYGYTF. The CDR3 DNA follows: TGCAGCGTCAAGACAGGCGGCTATGGCTACACCTTC. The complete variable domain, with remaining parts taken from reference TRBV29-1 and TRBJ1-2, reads SAVISQKPSRDICQRGTSLTIQCQVDSQVTMMFWYRQQPGQSLTLIATANQGSEATYESGFVIDKFPISRPNLTFSTLTVSNMSPEDSSIYLCSVKTGGYGYTFGSGTRLTVV.

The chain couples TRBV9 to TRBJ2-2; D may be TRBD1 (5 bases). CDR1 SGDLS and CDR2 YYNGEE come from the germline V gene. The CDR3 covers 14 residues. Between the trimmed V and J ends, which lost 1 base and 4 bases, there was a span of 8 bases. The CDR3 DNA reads TGTGCCAGCAGCGTACCCGACAGCACCGGGGAGCTGTTTTTT. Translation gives CASSVPDSTGELFF.

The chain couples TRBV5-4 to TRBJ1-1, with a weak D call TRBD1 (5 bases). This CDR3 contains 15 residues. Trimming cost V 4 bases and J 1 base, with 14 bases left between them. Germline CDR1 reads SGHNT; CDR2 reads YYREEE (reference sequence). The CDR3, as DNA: TGTGCCAGCAGCATGGCCCCCGGGGGGAACACTGAAGCTTTCTTT. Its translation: CASSMAPGGNTEAFF.

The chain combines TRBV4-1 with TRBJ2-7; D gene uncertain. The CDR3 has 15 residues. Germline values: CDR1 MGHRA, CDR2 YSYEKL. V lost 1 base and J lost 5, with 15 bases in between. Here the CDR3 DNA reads TGCGCCAGCAGCCAAGTCCCGCTGAGTATCGACGAGCAGTACTTC. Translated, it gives CASSQVPLSIDEQYF.

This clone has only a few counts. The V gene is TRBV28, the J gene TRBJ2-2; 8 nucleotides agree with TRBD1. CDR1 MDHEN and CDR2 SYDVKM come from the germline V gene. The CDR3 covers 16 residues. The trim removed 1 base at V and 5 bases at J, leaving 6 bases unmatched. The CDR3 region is CASSLFSGGRTGELFF. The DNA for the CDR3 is TGTGCCAGCAGTTTATTTTCAGGGGGCCGTACCGGGGAGCTGTTTTTT.

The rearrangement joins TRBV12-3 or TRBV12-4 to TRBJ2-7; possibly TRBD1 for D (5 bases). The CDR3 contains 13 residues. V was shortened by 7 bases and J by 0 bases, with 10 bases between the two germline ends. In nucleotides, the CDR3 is TGTGCCAGCACTACGACAGCCTCCTACGAGCAGTACTTC. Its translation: CASTTTASYEQYF.

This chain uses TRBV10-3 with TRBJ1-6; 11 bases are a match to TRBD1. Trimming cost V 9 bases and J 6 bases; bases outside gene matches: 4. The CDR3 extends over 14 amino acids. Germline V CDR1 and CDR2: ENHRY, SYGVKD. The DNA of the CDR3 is TGTGCCATTGGACAGGGGGCAAGTAATTCACCCCTCCACTTT. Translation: CAIGQGASNSPLHF.

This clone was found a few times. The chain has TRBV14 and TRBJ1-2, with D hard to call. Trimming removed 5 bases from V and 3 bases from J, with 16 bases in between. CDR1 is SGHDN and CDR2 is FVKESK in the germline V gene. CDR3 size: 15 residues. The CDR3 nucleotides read TGTGCCAGCAGCTCGCTAAGTCTTCGGGACTATGGCTACACCTTC. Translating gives CASSSLSLRDYGYTF.

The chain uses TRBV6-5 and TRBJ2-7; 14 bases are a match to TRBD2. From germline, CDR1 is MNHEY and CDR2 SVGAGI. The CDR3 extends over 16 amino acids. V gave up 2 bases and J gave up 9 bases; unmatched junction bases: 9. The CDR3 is CASSYVGLAGGLVQYF. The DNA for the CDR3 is TGTGCCAGCAGTTACGTCGGACTAGCGGGAGGTCTGGTGCAGTACTTC.

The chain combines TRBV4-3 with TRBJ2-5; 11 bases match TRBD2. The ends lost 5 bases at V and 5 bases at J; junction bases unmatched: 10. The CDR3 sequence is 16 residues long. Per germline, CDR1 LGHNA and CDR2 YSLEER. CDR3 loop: CASSDLAGGPTETQYF. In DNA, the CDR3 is TGCGCCAGCAGCGACCTAGCGGGAGGTCCAACGGAGACCCAGTACTTC.